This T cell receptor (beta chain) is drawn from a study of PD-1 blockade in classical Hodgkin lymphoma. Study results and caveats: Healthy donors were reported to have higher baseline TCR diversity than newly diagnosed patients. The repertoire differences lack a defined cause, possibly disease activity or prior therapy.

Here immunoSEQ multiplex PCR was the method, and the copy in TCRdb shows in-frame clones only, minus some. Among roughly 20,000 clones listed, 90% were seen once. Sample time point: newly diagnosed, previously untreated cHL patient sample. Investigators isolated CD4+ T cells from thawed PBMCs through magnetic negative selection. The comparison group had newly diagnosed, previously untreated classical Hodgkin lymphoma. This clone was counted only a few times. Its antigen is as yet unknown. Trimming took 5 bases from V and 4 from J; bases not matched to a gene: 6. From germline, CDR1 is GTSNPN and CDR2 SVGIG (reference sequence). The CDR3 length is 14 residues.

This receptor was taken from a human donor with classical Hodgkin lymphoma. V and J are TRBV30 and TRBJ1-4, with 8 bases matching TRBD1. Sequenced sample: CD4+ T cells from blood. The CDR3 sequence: CAWATGQGNEKLFF. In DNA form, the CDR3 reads TGTGCCTGGGCGACCGGACAGGGTAATGAAAAACTGTTTTTT.